The present T cell receptor beta chain was sequenced within a study of cytomegalovirus exposure and HLA in healthy donors. Broader study findings: Several top significant clusters appeared, in a later analysis, to be linked to common viral pathogens.

On this clone: Antigen specificity is unknown.

The CDR3 runs 14 residues. V was cut by 5 bases and J by 0 bases, with 9 bases left in between. Germline CDR1 SGHDT, CDR2 YYEEEE. PCR involved 60 Vbeta and 13 Jbeta primers. The method was immunoSEQ multiplex PCR; TCRdb's version includes in-frame clones alone and lacks a portion of them. Counted here are approximately 130,000 clones, about 83% occurring once; the ten biggest clones make up under 6.5%. The sample was PBMCs. This clonotype was sampled from a woman younger than 45 in good health and CMV-seronegative. J is TRBJ2-4 and V is TRBV5-6, with D uncertain. CDR3 bases: TGTGCCAGCAGTCTATCATTAGCCAAAAACATTCAGTACTTC. Its translation: CASSLSLAKNIQYF.